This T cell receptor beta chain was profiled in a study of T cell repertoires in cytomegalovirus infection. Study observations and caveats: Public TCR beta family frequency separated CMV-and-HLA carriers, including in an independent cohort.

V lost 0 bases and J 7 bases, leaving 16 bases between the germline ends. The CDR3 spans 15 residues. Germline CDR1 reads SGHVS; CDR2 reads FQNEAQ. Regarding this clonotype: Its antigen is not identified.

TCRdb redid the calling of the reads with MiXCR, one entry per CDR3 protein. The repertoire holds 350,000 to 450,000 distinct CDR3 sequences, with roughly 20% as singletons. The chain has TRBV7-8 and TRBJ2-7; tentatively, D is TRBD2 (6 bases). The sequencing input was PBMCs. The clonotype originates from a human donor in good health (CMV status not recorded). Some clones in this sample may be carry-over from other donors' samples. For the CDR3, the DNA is TGTGCCAGCAGCTTAGCCGCCGGGGGTCAGGGAGAGCAGTACTTC. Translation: CASSLAAGGQGEQYF.